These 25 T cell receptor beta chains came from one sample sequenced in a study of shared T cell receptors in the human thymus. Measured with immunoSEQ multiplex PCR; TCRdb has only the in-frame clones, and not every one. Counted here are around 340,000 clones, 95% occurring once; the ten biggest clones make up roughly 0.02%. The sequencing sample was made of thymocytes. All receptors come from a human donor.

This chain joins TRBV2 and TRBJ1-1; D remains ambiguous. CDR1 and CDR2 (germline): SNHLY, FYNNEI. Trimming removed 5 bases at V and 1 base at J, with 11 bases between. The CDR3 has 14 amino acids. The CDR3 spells CASSRKQRNTEAFF. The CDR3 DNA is TGTGCCAGCAGTCGCAAACAGAGGAACACTGAAGCTTTCTTT.

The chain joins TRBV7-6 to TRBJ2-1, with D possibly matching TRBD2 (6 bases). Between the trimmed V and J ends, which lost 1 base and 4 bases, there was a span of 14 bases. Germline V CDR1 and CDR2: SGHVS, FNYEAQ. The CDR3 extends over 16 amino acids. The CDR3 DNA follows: TGTGCCAGCAGCTTAGAGCGACTAGGGAGATACAATGAGCAGTTCTTC. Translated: CASSLERLGRYNEQFF.

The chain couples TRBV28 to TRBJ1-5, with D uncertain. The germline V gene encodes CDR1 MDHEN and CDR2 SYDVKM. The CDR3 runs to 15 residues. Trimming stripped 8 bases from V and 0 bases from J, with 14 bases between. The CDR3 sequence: CASFEGGYSNQPQHF. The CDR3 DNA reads TGTGCCAGCTTCGAGGGAGGCTATAGCAATCAGCCCCAGCATTTT.

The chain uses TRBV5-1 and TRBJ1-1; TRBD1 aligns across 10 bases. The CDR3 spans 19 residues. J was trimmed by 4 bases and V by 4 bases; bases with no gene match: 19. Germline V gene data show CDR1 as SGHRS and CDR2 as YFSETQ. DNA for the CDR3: TGCGCCAGCAGCCCCCGCCGAGACAGGGGGCGGCTGGGTCCCACTGAAGCTTTCTTT. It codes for CASSPRRDRGRLGPTEAFF.

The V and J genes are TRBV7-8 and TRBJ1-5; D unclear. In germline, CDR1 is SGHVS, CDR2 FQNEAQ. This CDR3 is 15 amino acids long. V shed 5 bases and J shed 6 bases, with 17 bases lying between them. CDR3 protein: CASSPRPSLSQPQHF. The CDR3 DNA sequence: TGTGCCAGCAGCCCACGCCCCAGCTTGAGTCAGCCCCAGCATTTT.

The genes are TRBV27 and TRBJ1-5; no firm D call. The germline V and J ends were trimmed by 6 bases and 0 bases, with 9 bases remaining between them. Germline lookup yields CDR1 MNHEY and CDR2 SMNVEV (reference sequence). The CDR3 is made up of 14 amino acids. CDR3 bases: TGTGCCAGCAGCCGACCCTATAGCAATCAGCCCCAGCATTTT. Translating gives CASSRPYSNQPQHF.

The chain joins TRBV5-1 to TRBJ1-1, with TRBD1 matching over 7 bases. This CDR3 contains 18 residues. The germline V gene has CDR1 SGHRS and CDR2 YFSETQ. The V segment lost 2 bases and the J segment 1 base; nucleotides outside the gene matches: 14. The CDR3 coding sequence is TGCGCCAGCAGCTTACTCGGCGGCCACAGGGGCCCGAACACTGAAGCTTTCTTT. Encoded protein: CASSLLGGHRGPNTEAFF. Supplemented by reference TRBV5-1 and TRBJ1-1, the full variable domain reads KAGVTQTPRYLIKTRGQQVTLSCSPISGHRSVSWYQQTPGQGLQFLFEYFSETQRNKGNFPGRFSGRQFSNSRSEMNVSTLELGDSALYLCASSLLGGHRGPNTEAFFGQGTRLTVV.

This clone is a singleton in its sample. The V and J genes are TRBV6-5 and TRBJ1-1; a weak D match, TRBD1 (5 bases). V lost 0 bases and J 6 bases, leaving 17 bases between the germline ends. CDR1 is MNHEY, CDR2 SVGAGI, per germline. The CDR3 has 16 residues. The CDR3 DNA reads TGTGCCAGCAGTTACTCGACCTTGCTAGGGGATGCTGAAGCTTTCTTT. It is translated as CASSYSTLLGDAEAFF.

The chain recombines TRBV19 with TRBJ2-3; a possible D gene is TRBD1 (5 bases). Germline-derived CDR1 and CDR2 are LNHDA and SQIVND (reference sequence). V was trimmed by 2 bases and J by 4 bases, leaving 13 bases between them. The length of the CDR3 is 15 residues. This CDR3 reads CASSISPQGADTQYF. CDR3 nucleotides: TGTGCCAGTAGTATAAGCCCCCAAGGGGCAGATACGCAGTATTTT.

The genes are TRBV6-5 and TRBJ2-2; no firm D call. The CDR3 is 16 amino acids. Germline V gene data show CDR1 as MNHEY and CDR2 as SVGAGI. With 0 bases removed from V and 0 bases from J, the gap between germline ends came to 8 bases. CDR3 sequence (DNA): TGTGCCAGCAGTTACTCTAGACACGCGAACACCGGGGAGCTGTTTTTT. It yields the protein CASSYSRHANTGELFF.

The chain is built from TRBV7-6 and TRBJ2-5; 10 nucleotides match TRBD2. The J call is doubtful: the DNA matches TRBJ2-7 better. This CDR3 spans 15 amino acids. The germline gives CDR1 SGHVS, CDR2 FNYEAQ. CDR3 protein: CASSPQTSGCYEQYF. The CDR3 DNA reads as TGTGCCAGCAGCCCCCAGACTAGCGGGTGCTACGAGCAGTACTTC.

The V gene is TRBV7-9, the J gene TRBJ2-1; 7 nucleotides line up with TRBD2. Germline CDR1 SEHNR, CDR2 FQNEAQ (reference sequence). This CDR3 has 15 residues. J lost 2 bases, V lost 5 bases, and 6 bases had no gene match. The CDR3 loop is CASSPSSGAYNEQFF. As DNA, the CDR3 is TGTGCCAGCAGCCCCTCTAGCGGAGCCTACAATGAGCAGTTCTTC.

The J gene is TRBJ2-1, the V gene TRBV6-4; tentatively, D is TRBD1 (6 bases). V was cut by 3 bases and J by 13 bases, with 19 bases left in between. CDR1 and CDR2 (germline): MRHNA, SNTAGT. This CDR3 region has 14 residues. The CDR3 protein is CASSESDRAYGQFF. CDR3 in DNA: TGTGCCAGCAGTGAATCGGACAGAGCGTATGGTCAGTTCTTC.

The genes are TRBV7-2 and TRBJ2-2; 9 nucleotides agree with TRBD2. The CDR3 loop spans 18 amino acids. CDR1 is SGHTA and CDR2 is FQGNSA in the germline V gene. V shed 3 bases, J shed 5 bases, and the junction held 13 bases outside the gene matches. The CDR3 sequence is CASSFRTLSGRLTGELFF. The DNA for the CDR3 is TGTGCCAGCAGCTTCCGGACCCTTAGCGGGAGATTGACCGGGGAGCTGTTTTTT.

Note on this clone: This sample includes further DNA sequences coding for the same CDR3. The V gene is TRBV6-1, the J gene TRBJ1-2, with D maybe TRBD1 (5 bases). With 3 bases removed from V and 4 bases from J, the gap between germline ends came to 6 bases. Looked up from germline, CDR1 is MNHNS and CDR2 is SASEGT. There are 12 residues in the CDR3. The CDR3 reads CASSEGGYGYTF. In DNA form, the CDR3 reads TGTGCCAGCAGTGAGGGGGGCTATGGCTACACCTTC.

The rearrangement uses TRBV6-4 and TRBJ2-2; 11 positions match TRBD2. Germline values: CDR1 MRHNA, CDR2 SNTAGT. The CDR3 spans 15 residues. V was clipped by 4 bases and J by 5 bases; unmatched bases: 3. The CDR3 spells CASSGTSGPTGELFF. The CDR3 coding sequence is TGTGCCAGCAGTGGGACTAGCGGGCCGACCGGGGAGCTGTTTTTT.

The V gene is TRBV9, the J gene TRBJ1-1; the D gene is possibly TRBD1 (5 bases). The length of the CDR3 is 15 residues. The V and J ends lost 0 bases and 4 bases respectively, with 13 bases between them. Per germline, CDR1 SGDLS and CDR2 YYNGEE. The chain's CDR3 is CASSVELGRGTEAFF. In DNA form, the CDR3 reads TGTGCCAGCAGCGTAGAGCTGGGTAGGGGCACTGAAGCTTTCTTT.

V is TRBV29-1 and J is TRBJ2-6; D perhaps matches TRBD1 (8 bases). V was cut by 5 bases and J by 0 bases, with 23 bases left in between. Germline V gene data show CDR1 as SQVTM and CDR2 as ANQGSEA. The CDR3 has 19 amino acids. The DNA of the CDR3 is TGCAGCGTTAACACTGGACAGGGAGGGAGTTCCTCTGGGGCCAACGTCCTGACTTTC. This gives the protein CSVNTGQGGSSSGANVLTF.

The CDR3 loop reads CASHKLREGPDEQYF. In DNA, the CDR3 is TGTGCCAGCCATAAACTTCGGGAGGGCCCTGACGAGCAGTACTTC. V is TRBV28 and J is TRBJ2-7, with 8 bases matching TRBD2. V lost 8 bases to trimming and J lost 5 bases; unmatched junction nucleotides: 14. In germline, CDR1 is MDHEN, CDR2 SYDVKM. This CDR3 is 15 amino acids long.

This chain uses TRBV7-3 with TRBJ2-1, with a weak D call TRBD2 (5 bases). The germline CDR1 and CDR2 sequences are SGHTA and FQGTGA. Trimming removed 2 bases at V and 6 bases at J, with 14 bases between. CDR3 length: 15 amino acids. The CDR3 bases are TGTGCCAGCAGCTTAGAGGGAGCGGCCCTCAATGAGCAGTTCTTC. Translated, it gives CASSLEGAALNEQFF.

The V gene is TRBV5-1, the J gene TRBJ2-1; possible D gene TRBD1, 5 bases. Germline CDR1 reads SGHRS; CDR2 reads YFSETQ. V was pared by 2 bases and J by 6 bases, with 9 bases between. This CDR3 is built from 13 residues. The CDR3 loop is CASSLGVSNEQFF. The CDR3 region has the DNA TGCGCCAGCAGCTTAGGGGTCTCCAATGAGCAGTTCTTC.

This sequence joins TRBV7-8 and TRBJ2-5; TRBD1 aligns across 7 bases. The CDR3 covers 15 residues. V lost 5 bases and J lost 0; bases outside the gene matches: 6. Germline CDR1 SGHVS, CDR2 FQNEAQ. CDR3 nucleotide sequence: TGTGCCAGCAGCCGGACAGGTAGACACCAAGAGACCCAGTACTTC. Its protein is CASSRTGRHQETQYF.

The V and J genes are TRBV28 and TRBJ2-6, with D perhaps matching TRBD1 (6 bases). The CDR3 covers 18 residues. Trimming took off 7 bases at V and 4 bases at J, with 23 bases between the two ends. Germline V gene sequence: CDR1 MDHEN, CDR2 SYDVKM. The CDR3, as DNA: TGTGCCAGCACCCCAACCGGTAGGACAGTTCCCGGGGCCAACGTCCTGACTTTC. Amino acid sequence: CASTPTGRTVPGANVLTF.

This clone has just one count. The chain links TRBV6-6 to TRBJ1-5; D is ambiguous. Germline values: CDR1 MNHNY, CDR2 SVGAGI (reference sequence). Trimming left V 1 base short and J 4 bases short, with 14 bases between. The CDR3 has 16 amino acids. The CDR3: CASSYWRQVPNQPQHF. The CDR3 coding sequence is TGTGCCAGCAGTTACTGGCGACAAGTCCCAAATCAGCCCCAGCATTTT.

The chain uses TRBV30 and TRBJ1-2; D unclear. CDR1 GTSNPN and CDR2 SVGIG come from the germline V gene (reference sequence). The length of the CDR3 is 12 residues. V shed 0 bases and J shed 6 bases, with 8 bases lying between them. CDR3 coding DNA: TGTGCCTGGAGTGTAGCAGCCGATGGCTACACCTTC. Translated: CAWSVAADGYTF.